This T cell receptor beta chain is from a study of CD8 T cells in Susac syndrome. RNA in amounts of roughly 0.5 to 1 ug was reverse transcribed with random hexamers. From the immunoSEQ multiplex PCR reads, TCRdb called clonotypes with MiXCR, one entry per CDR3 protein. Of 65,000 to 75,000 distinct CDR3 sequences detected, 85% to 95% appear once; the ten largest clones hold roughly 0.22%. The CDR3 extends over 14 amino acids. The V gene end was trimmed by 5 bases and the J gene end by 3 bases; junction bases not matched to a gene: 5. Germline lookup yields CDR1 MGHRA and CDR2 YSYEKL. The receptor's source is a human donor in good health. This chain joins TRBV4-1 and TRBJ2-7; 9 bases agree with TRBD1. The sample was CD8+ T cells from PBMCs. CDR3 region: CASSIPGQGYEQYF. CDR3 coding DNA: TGCGCCAGCAGCATACCGGGACAGGGCTACGAGCAGTACTTC.